This T cell receptor beta chain was found in a study of shared clonotypes between healthy human individuals. Study-level background: The donors, two women and three men, were aged 18 to 49. Whole-study findings and limits: Naive subsets tended to show greater estimated richness than memory subsets.

Researchers partitioned CD4+ cells into CD45RA+ naive and CD45RA-negative memory subsets. This clone was counted once. Its antigen is undetermined. One end of the junction varies from germline; a read error may be responsible. Every subset had its genomic DNA shared out evenly among several immunoSEQ plates. Using immunoSEQ multiplex PCR, the repertoire was profiled, and TCRdb retains in-frame clones only, with some absent. Among 550,000 to 700,000 clones, less than 80% were seen once, and the ten largest hold around 1.8%. Sequenced input: memory CD4+ T cells sorted from blood. Subset of the sample: CD45RA-negative fraction. The sequence came from a woman aged 25 to 39 in good health.

This chain's CDR3 is CSGVTGESQYF. In DNA, the CDR3 is TGCAGCGGCGTGACGGGGGAGAGCCAGTACTTC. The rearrangement links TRBV29-1 to TRBJ2-5, with D possibly matching TRBD2 (6 bases). This CDR3 comprises 11 residues. The germline gives CDR1 SQVTM, CDR2 ANQGSEA.